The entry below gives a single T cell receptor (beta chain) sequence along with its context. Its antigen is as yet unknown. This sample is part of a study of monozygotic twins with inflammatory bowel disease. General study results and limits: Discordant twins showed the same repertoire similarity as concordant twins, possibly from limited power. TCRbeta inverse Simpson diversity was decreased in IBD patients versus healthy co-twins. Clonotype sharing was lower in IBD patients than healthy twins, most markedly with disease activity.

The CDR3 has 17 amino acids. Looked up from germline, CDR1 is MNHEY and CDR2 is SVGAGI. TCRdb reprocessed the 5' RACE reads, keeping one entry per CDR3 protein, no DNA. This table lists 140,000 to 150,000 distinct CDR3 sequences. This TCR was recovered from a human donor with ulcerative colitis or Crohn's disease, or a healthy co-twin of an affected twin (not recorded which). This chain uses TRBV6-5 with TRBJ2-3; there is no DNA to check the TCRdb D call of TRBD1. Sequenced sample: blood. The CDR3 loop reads CASSYVTGAGQGDTQYF.